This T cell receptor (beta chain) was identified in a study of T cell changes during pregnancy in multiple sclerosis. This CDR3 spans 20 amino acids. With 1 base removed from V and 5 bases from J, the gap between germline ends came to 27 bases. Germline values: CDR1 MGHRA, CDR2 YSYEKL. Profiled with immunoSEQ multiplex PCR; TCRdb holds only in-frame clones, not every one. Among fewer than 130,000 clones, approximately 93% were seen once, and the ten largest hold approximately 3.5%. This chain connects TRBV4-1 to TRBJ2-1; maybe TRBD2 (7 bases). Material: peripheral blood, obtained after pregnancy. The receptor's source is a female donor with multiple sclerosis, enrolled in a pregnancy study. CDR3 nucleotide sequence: TGCGCCAGCAGCCAAGTGCCGGGGGGCCATAAACTGATATCCGACAATGAGCAGTTCTTC. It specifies CASSQVPGGHKLISDNEQFF.